This is a list of T cell receptor beta chains from one sample in a study of shared clonotypes between healthy human individuals. Profiled with immunoSEQ multiplex PCR; TCRdb holds only in-frame clones, not every one. There are about 580,000 clones in the sample; roughly 98% occur only once, and more than 0.3% lies in the top ten. The specimen was naive CD8+ T cells sorted from blood. Receptors originate from a man aged 30-40 years in good health. CDR3s include the opening cysteine and the closing phenylalanine or tryptophan. A D gene is named only where the DNA matches it firmly. Where a row states a size, it is once, few, many or the class of an expanded clone; other rows omit it.

TRBV19,-,-,TRBJ2-1,CASSIEDGYNEQFF,TGTGCCAGTAGTATTGAGGATGGTTACAATGAGCAGTTCTTC
TRBV2,TRBD1,-,TRBJ1-4,CASRELGTATNEKLFF,TGTGCCAGCAGAGAACTTGGGACAGCAACTAATGAAAAACTGTTTTTT
TRBV2,-,-,TRBJ1-2,CASSELETSNYGYTF,TGTGCCAGCAGTGAGTTGGAGACCTCTAACTATGGCTACACCTTC
TRBV28,-,-,TRBJ2-7,CASSLRRLWYEQYF,TGTGCCAGCAGTTTACGGAGGTTGTGGTACGAGCAGTACTTC
TRBV13,-,-,TRBJ2-7,CASSSDNVYEQYF,TGTGCCAGCAGCTCGGACAACGTCTACGAGCAGTACTTC
TRBV7-9,-,-,TRBJ2-1,CASTQAGGAHNEQFF,TGTGCCAGCACCCAAGCGGGCGGGGCCCACAATGAGCAGTTCTTC
TRBV29-1,TRBD2,-,TRBJ2-1,CSVALAGINEQFF,TGCAGCGTTGCCCTAGCGGGGATCAATGAGCAGTTCTTC
TRBV14,-,-,TRBJ2-1,CASSSYNEQFF,TGTGCCAGCAGCTCCTACAATGAGCAGTTCTTC
TRBV4-1,-,once,TRBJ2-6,CASSHGASGANVLTF,TGCGCCAGCAGCCATGGGGCATCGGGGGCCAACGTCCTGACTTTC
TRBV29-1,TRBD1,-,TRBJ2-5,CSVDTGVGTQYF,TGCAGCGTTGACACAGGGGTTGGGACCCAGTACTTC
TRBV5-1,-,once,TRBJ1-1,CASSPGSNTEAFF,TGCGCCAGCAGCCCAGGGTCGAACACTGAAGCTTTCTTT
TRBV11-2,TRBD2,once,TRBJ2-1,CASSLDSLLAGEHYNEQFF,TGTGCCAGCAGCTTAGATTCTCTCCTGGCGGGGGAGCATTACAATGAGCAGTTCTTC
TRBV30,TRBD2,-,TRBJ2-7,CAWSRGSFPYEQYF,TGTGCCTGGAGTCGCGGGAGCTTTCCTTACGAGCAGTACTTC
TRBV27,-,-,TRBJ2-7,CATRGGFYEQYF,TGTGCCACCCGCGGCGGGTTCTACGAGCAGTACTTC
TRBV7-8,-,once,TRBJ2-5,CASSLEVVETQYF,TGTGCCAGCAGCTTAGAGGTCGTAGAGACCCAGTACTTC
TRBV19,TRBD1,-,TRBJ1-5,CASSIGTGPTSNQPQHF,TGTGCCAGTAGTATCGGGACAGGACCGACGAGCAATCAGCCCCAGCATTTT
TRBV7-2,-,-,TRBJ2-7,CASSLAASRQAPYEQYF,TGTGCCAGCAGCTTAGCGGCATCCAGACAGGCCCCCTACGAGCAGTACTTC
TRBV29-1,-,-,TRBJ2-1,CSVDVRGWQFF,TGCAGCGTTGACGTTAGGGGTTGGCAGTTCTTC
TRBV7-9,TRBD1,-,TRBJ2-7,CASSLATGTGTYEQYF,TGTGCCAGCAGCTTAGCGACCGGGACAGGGACCTACGAGCAGTACTTC
TRBV30,-,-,TRBJ2-7,CAWDKGYEQYF,TGTGCCTGGGACAAGGGTTACGAGCAGTACTTC
TRBV4-1,-,-,TRBJ2-7,CASKDLGLFEAEQYF,TGCGCCAGCAAAGACCTCGGGCTATTCGAGGCCGAGCAGTACTTC
TRBV7-2,-,-,TRBJ2-7,CASSLWPNTGYEQYF,TGTGCCAGCAGCTTATGGCCAAACACAGGCTACGAGCAGTACTTC
TRBV6-5,-,-,TRBJ2-3,CASSYALKDTQYF,TGTGCCAGCAGTTATGCCCTGAAAGATACGCAGTATTTT
TRBV7-9,TRBD1,-,TRBJ1-3,CASSLSGTGNTIYF,TGTGCCAGCAGCTTGTCCGGGACAGGGAACACCATATATTTT
TRBV5-1,-,-,TRBJ1-2,CASSSLDGDYGYTF,TGCGCCAGCAGCTCACTCGACGGCGACTATGGCTACACCTTC
TRBV14,TRBD2,-,TRBJ2-1,CASSSLPGLGHEQFF,TGTGCCAGCAGCTCCCTCCCGGGACTAGGCCATGAGCAGTTCTTC
TRBV18,TRBD2,-,TRBJ2-2,CASSPSGGFASGSTGELFF,TGTGCCAGCTCACCTTCCGGGGGCTTCGCTAGCGGGAGTACCGGGGAGCTGTTTTTT
TRBV30,-,-,TRBJ1-1,CAWSEDSFMEGNTEAFF,TGTGCCTGGAGTGAGGACAGTTTTATGGAGGGTAACACTGAAGCTTTCTTT
TRBV5-6,-,-,TRBJ1-1,CASSSFKKMNTEAFF,TGTGCCAGCAGCTCCTTTAAGAAGATGAACACTGAAGCTTTCTTT
TRBV7-9,TRBD1,-,TRBJ1-2,CASSADRDGYTF,TGTGCCAGCAGCGCCGACAGGGATGGCTACACCTTC
TRBV11-2,TRBD2,-,TRBJ2-7,CASSLLVEMGLANEQYF,TGTGCCAGCAGCTTATTAGTGGAAATGGGACTAGCGAACGAGCAGTACTTC
TRBV29-1,TRBD1,-,TRBJ1-2,CSVEAGGEGGYTF,TGCAGCGTTGAGGCAGGGGGCGAAGGCGGCTACACCTTC
TRBV28,TRBD1,-,TRBJ2-1,CASSTGGIEQFF,TGTGCCAGCAGTACAGGGGGAATTGAGCAGTTCTTC
TRBV29-1,-,-,TRBJ2-7,CSVEDSGNYEQYF,TGCAGCGTTGAAGACAGCGGTAACTACGAGCAGTACTTC
TRBV7-9,-,-,TRBJ2-2,CAIPGPLSANTGELFF,TGTGCCATACCAGGGCCGCTATCGGCGAACACCGGGGAGCTGTTTTTT
TRBV28,-,-,TRBJ1-5,CASSWTVGNQPQHF,TGTGCCAGCAGTTGGACAGTCGGGAATCAGCCCCAGCATTTT
TRBV28,TRBD1,-,TRBJ1-4,CASSYPGTADEKLFF,TGTGCCAGCAGTTACCCCGGGACAGCCGATGAAAAACTGTTTTTT
TRBV4-1,TRBD1,-,TRBJ2-7,CASSQPGTGDYEQYF,TGCGCCAGCAGCCAACCCGGGACAGGGGACTACGAGCAGTACTTC
TRBV4-1,TRBD1,-,TRBJ2-7,CASSQAPGQVAYEQYF,TGCGCCAGCAGCCAAGCACCGGGACAGGTGGCCTACGAGCAGTACTTC
TRBV5-1,-,-,TRBJ2-5,CASSSEGLIQETQYF,TGCGCCAGCAGCTCTGAAGGACTCATACAAGAGACCCAGTACTTC
TRBV13,-,-,TRBJ1-2,CASSLGQHYGYTF,TGTGCCAGCAGCTTAGGCCAGCACTATGGCTACACCTTC
TRBV11-2,-,-,TRBJ1-1,CASSAPFIRATEAFF,TGTGCCAGCAGCGCGCCATTTATCAGGGCCACTGAAGCTTTCTTT
TRBV7-9,-,-,TRBJ2-2,CASRSTDSTNTGELFF,TGTGCCAGCAGGTCCACCGACAGCACGAACACCGGGGAGCTGTTTTTT